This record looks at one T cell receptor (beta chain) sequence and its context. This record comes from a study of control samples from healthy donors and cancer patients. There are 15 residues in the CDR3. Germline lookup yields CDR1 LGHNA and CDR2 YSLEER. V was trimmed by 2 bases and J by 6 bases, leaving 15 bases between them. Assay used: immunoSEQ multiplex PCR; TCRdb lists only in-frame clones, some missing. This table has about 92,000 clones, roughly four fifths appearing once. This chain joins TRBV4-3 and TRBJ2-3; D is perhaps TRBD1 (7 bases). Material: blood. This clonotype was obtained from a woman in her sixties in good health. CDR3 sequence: CASSQWSAGGDTQYF. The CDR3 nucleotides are TGCGCCAGCAGCCAATGGTCGGCAGGGGGGGATACGCAGTATTTT.